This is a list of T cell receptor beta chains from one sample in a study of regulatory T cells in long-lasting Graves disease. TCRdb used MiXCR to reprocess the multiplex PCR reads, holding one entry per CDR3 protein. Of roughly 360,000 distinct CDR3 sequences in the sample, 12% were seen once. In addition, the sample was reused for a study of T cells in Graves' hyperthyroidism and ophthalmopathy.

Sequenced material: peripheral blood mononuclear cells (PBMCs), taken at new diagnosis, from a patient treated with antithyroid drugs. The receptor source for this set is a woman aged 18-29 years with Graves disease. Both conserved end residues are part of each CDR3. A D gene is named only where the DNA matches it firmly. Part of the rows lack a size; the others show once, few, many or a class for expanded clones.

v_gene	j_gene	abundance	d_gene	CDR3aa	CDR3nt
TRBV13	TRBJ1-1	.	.	CASSSLGQTMNTEAFF	TGTGCCAGCAGCTCTTTGGGGCAGACCATGAACACTGAAGCTTTCTTT
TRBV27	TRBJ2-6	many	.	CASSPRGRMGSGANVLTF	TGTGCCAGCAGTCCCCGGGGACGGATGGGCTCTGGGGCCAACGTCCTGACTTTC
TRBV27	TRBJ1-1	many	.	CASSLSRGGTEAFF	TGTGCCAGCAGTTTATCGCGGGGAGGCACTGAAGCTTTCTTT
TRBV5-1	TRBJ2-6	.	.	CASSFSSSGANVLTF	TGCGCCAGCAGCTTCAGCAGCTCTGGGGCCAACGTCCTGACTTTC
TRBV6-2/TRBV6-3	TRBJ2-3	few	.	CASSYSNQLLTDTQYF	TGTGCCAGCAGTTACTCGAACCAGTTACTCACAGATACGCAGTATTTT
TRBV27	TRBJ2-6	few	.	CATYQGDSEANVLTF	TGTGCCACCTACCAAGGGGACTCTGAGGCCAACGTCCTGACTTTC
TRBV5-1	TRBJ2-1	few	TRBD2	CASSPLPAGGDEQFF	TGCGCCAGCAGCCCGCTGCCGGCCGGGGGGGATGAGCAGTTCTTC
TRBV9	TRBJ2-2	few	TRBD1	CASSVDPHPRDRPAGELFF	TGTGCCAGCAGCGTAGACCCCCACCCCAGGGACAGGCCGGCCGGGGAGCTGTTTTTT
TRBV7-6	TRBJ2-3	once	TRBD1	CASSLNSLTRDRATDTQYF	TGTGCCAGCAGCTTAAACTCTCTAACCCGGGACAGGGCAACAGATACGCAGTATTTT
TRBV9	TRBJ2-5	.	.	CASSAWTGRGETQYF	TGTGCCAGCAGCGCCTGGACAGGGAGGGGAGAGACCCAGTACTTC
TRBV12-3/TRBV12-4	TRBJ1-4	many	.	CASSFRQINEKLFF	TGTGCCAGCAGTTTCCGACAGATTAATGAAAAACTGTTTTTT
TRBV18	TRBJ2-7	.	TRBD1	CASSRDRRSFRRIEQYF	TGTGCCAGCTCACGGGACAGACGATCTTTTCGACGGATCGAGCAGTACTTC
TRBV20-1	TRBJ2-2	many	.	CSASQGNTGELFF	TGCAGTGCTAGCCAGGGAAACACCGGGGAGCTGTTTTTT
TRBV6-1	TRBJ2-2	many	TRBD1	CASKSPSGGDTGELFF	TGTGCCAGCAAGAGCCCTTCAGGGGGCGACACCGGGGAGCTGTTTTTT
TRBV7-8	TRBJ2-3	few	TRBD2	CASSLARGTSGGPRDTDTQYF	TGTGCCAGCAGCTTAGCCCGGGGGACTAGCGGGGGGCCTAGAGACACAGATACGCAGTATTTT
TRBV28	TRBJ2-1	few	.	CASRELGGSYNEQFF	TGTGCCAGCAGAGAACTCGGCGGCTCCTACAATGAGCAGTTCTTC
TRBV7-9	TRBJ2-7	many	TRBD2	CASSLALAGYEQYF	TGTGCCAGCAGCTTAGCGCTAGCGGGCTACGAGCAGTACTTC
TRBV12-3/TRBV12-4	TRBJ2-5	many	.	CASKYWTAQETQYF	TGTGCCAGCAAATACTGGACAGCCCAAGAGACCCAGTACTTC
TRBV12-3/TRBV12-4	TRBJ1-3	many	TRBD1	CASSSRQGANTIYF	TGTGCCAGCAGTTCAAGACAGGGGGCAAACACCATATATTTT
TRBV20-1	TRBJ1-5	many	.	CSARALGRWGNQPQHF	TGCAGTGCTAGAGCCTTAGGGCGTTGGGGCAATCAGCCCCAGCATTTT
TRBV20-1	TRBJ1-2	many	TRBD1	CSASGTGGDFNYGYTF	TGCAGTGCCTCCGGGACAGGGGGCGATTTTAACTATGGCTACACCTTC
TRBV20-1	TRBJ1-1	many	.	CSASYLPNTEAFF	TGCAGTGCTAGCTACCTGCCGAACACTGAAGCTTTCTTT
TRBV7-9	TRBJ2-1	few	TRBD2	CASSLRGGMGLAGSYNEQFF	TGTGCCAGCAGCCTTCGTGGGGGGATGGGACTAGCGGGATCCTACAATGAGCAGTTCTTC
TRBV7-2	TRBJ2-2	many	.	CASSLDGGELFF	TGTGCCAGCAGTCTCGATGGGGGGGAGCTGTTTTTT